The entry that follows covers one TCR beta chain sequence. Sequencing used immunoSEQ multiplex PCR; TCRdb keeps in-frame clones, though not all of them. The table records 150,000 to 200,000 clones, 85% to 90% of them present only once. The data were taken from a study of blood T cell repertoires in COVID-19. For the study at large: Whether acute or convalescent, the COVID-19 samples came from the United States, Italy and Spain.

This CDR3 is 14 amino acids long. In germline, CDR1 is SGDLS, CDR2 YYNGEE. The ends lost 6 bases at V and 5 bases at J; junction bases unmatched: 5. The sequence came from a woman in her sixties with COVID-19, enrolled during active disease. The V and J genes are TRBV9 and TRBJ2-2, with 9 bases identical to TRBD2. The sample taken for sequencing was peripheral blood. The CDR3 DNA follows: TGTGCCAGCAATAGCGGGAGCGAGACCGGGGAGCTGTTTTTT. This codes for CASNSGSETGELFF.